This TCR beta chain was observed in a study of T cells in Graves' hyperthyroidism and ophthalmopathy. Study-wide results and limits: Blood also contained most expanded thyroid clonotypes above 0.001.

The TCR beta CDR3 regions underwent amplification using RNA transcripts as the source. The TCR CDR3 was amplified in a first-round RT-PCR using the HTBI primer set. TCRdb recomputed calls from the multiplex PCR reads with MiXCR, one row per CDR3 protein. Altogether roughly 640,000 distinct CDR3 sequences are present, 16% being singletons, with the ten largest covering roughly 3.4%. Ten or more counts support this clonotype. Its cognate antigen is unknown. Uncontrolled infections, other autoimmune diseases, pregnancy or lactation led to exclusion of patients. Each diagnosis drew on symptoms, thyroxine, TRAb, thyroid ultrasound and orbital computed tomography findings. This sample holds PBMCs from 8.5 to 10 ml fresh peripheral blood. V was trimmed by 4 bases and J by 5 bases, leaving 24 bases between them. CDR1 SGHAT and CDR2 FQNNGV come from the germline V gene. This CDR3 has 18 residues.

The clonotype comes from a woman in her thirties or forties with Graves' ophthalmopathy. The rearrangement joins TRBV11-2 to TRBJ2-1, with D perhaps given as TRBD1 or TRBD2 (6 bases each). Sequenced material: blood. CDR3 coding DNA: TGTGCCAGCAGCTCCACTCAGGGGAGGACTATGGTTAACAATGAGCAGTTCTTC. This gives the protein CASSSTQGRTMVNNEQFF.